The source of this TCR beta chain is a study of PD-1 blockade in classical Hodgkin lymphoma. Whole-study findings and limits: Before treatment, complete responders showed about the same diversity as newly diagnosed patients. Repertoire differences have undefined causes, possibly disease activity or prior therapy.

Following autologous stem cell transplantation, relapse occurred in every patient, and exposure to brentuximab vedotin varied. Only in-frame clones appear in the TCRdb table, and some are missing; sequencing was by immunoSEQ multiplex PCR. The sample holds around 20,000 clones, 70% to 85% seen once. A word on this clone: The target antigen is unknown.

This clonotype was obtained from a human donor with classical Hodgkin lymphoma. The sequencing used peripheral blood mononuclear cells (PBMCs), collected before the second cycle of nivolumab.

The CDR3 protein is CSVEDTRLTYEQYF. CDR3 sequence (DNA): TGCAGCGTTGAAGATACGCGTCTAACCTACGAGCAGTACTTC. The V call is TRBV29-1, the J call TRBJ2-7; D unresolved. CDR1 is SQVTM and CDR2 is ANQGSEA in the germline V gene. The CDR3 is made up of 14 amino acids. With 0 bases removed from V and 2 bases from J, the gap between germline ends came to 11 bases.